This TCR beta chain emerged from a study of cytomegalovirus exposure and HLA in healthy donors. Findings and caveats of the study: Donors belonging to an Asian-associated ancestry cluster reportedly showed fewer N-insertions in productive TCRs than the 666-donor mean, according to what a later analysis found.

As concerns this clone: The target antigen is unknown.

The germline CDR1 and CDR2 sequences are KGHSH and LQKENI. The CDR3 has 10 amino acids. The germline V and J ends were trimmed by 5 bases and 6 bases, with 4 bases remaining between them. Primers included in the PCR were 60 Vbeta and 13 Jbeta primers. Sequenced by immunoSEQ multiplex PCR; TCRdb stores in-frame clones only, minus some. The data include 150,000 to 200,000 clones; the top ten clones carry less than 6.5%. This receptor was obtained from a man under 40 in good health and CMV-seronegative. This chain joins TRBV18 and TRBJ1-2; D is unresolved. Sample: PBMCs. The CDR3 bases are TGTGCCAGCTCATCCGATGGCTACACCTTC. Protein sequence: CASSSDGYTF.